The next 15 T cell receptor beta chains were all read from a single sample in a study of shared clonotypes between healthy human individuals. TCRdb's copy holds only in-frame clones and misses some; the assay was immunoSEQ multiplex PCR. Here the sample spans about 2.3 million clones, 85% to 95% being singletons. What was sequenced was naive CD4+ T cells from PBMCs. Indicated subset: CD45RA+ positively selected. The receptors were gathered from a man aged 18 to 29 in good health. Some clones in this sample may be carry-over from other donors' samples.

The gene calls are TRBV6-4 and TRBJ2-5, with D possibly being TRBD2 (5 bases). Per the germline V gene, CDR1 is MRHNA and CDR2 is SNTAGT. CDR3 length: 14 residues. The germline V and J ends were trimmed by 0 bases and 5 bases, with 10 bases remaining between them. The CDR3 here is CASSDSRVLETQYF. Written as DNA, the CDR3 is TGTGCCAGCAGTGACTCGAGGGTTCTGGAGACCCAGTACTTC.

This clone was found once. The gene calls are TRBV7-8 and TRBJ1-3; TRBD1 aligns across 8 bases. Germline CDR1 SGHVS, CDR2 FQNEAQ. With V trimmed by 3 bases and J by 9 bases, 7 bases remained unmatched. This CDR3 has 14 residues. The CDR3 coding sequence is TGTGCCAGCAGCTTGGACAGGGTGGCCGTCACCATATATTTT. As protein: CASSLDRVAVTIYF.

This rearrangement joins TRBV25-1 to TRBJ2-3; the D gene is possibly TRBD2 (5 bases). Germline V gene sequence: CDR1 MGHDK, CDR2 SYGVNS. This CDR3 is built from 14 residues. The V and J ends lost 8 bases and 0 bases respectively, with 12 bases between them. CDR3 DNA: TGTGCCAGCCGGACTCGATTTAGCACAGATACGCAGTATTTT. It yields the protein CASRTRFSTDTQYF. The whole variable domain, filled in from reference TRBV25-1 and TRBJ2-3, reads EADIYQTPRYLVIGTGKKITLECSQTMGHDKMYWYQQDPGMELHLIHYSYGVNSTEKGDLSSESTVSRIRTEHFPLTLESARPSHTSQYLCASRTRFSTDTQYFGPGTRLTVL.

The chain combines TRBV7-2 with TRBJ1-2; TRBD1 might be the D (5 bases). The ends were cut back, 1 base at V and 5 bases at J, with 11 bases in the middle. Germline V gene sequence: CDR1 SGHTA, CDR2 FQGNSA. This CDR3 comprises 14 residues. CDR3 sequence (DNA): TGTGCCAGCAGCTTAGAATTGGGGACTTATGGCTACACCTTC. It encodes CASSLELGTYGYTF. Supplemented by reference TRBV7-2 and TRBJ1-2, the full variable domain reads GAGVSQSPSNKVTEKGKDVELRCDPISGHTALYWYRQSLGQGLEFLIYFQGNSAPDKSGLPSDRFSAERTGGSVSTLTIQRTQQEDSAVYLCASSLELGTYGYTFGSGTRLTVV.

This chain connects TRBV28 to TRBJ2-3, with 12 nucleotides matching TRBD2. This CDR3 spans 18 amino acids. With V trimmed by 6 bases and J by 0 bases, 10 bases remained unmatched. Germline lookup yields CDR1 MDHEN and CDR2 SYDVKM. The CDR3: CASSPFPTSGGSTDTQYF. CDR3 sequence (DNA): TGTGCCAGCAGCCCTTTCCCTACTAGCGGGGGGAGCACAGATACGCAGTATTTT.

The chain employs TRBV7-6 and TRBJ1-3; D perhaps matches TRBD1 (6 bases). The V gene lost 3 bases and the J gene lost 4 bases, with 10 bases spanning the gap. Germline V gene sequence: CDR1 SGHVS, CDR2 FNYEAQ. This CDR3 has 14 residues. Here the CDR3 reads CASSFQTGGNTIYF. The CDR3 DNA reads TGTGCCAGCAGCTTCCAAACAGGGGGAAACACCATATATTTT.

This clone was recorded only once. This chain links TRBV30 with TRBJ2-3; TRBD1 matches at 7 bases. The CDR3 loop spans 13 amino acids. The J segment lost 9 bases and the V segment lost 5 bases, leaving 11 bases of the junction unmatched. Per germline, CDR1 GTSNPN and CDR2 SVGIG (reference sequence). The CDR3: CAWEGAPGGTQYF. CDR3 DNA sequence: TGTGCCTGGGAGGGGGCCCCCGGTGGAACGCAGTATTTT. The full variable domain, rest sourced from reference TRBV30 and TRBJ2-3, is SQTIHQWPATLVQPVGSPLSLECTVEGTSNPNLYWYRQAAGRGLQLLFYSVGIGQISSEVPQNLSASRPQDRQFILSSKKLLLSDSGFYLCAWEGAPGGTQYFGPGTRLTVL.

Notes on this clone: The same CDR3 also results from other DNA sequences found in this sample. The rearrangement uses TRBV10-3 and TRBJ2-2; no firm D call. The germline V gene has CDR1 ENHRY and CDR2 SYGVKD. The length of the CDR3 is 13 residues. Trimming removed 0 bases at V and 4 bases at J, with 3 bases between. This CDR3 reads CAISESSTGELFF. CDR3 DNA: TGTGCCATCAGTGAGTCATCCACCGGGGAGCTGTTTTTT.

Only one count was recorded for this clone. The sample has other DNA sequences that encode this CDR3 too. This chain connects TRBV5-1 to TRBJ2-5; TRBD1 or TRBD2 may be the D gene (5 bases each). Between the trimmed V and J ends, which lost 3 bases and 1 base, there was a span of 7 bases. This CDR3 has 13 residues. Germline CDR1 SGHRS, CDR2 YFSETQ. For the CDR3, the DNA is TGCGCCAGCAGCTCGGGGCCCCAAGAGACCCAGTACTTC. As protein: CASSSGPQETQYF.

This clone was seen just once. The chain employs TRBV18 and TRBJ1-4; weak D call: TRBD1 (6 bases). V gave up 4 bases and J gave up 5 bases, with 14 bases separating them. The CDR3 is made up of 15 amino acids. Germline V lookup: CDR1 KGHSH, CDR2 LQKENI. The CDR3 bases are TGTGCCAGCTCACTATCCCGAGACAGGAATGAAAAACTGTTTTTT. As protein: CASSLSRDRNEKLFF.

The chain combines TRBV11-2 with TRBJ2-3; TRBD2 aligns across 11 bases. The CDR3 extends over 16 amino acids. The germline CDR1 and CDR2 sequences are SGHAT and FQNNGV. V trimming: 4 bases; J trimming: 1 base; junction bases outside the gene matches: 4. The CDR3: CASSSGTSGGTDTQYF. CDR3 coding DNA: TGTGCCAGCAGCTCCGGGACTAGCGGTGGCACAGATACGCAGTATTTT.

The chain couples TRBV27 to TRBJ1-1, with 9 positions matching TRBD1. The CDR3 sequence is 15 residues long. Trimming took 0 bases from V and 5 from J; bases not matched to a gene: 4. Germline V gene lookup returns CDR1 MNHEY and CDR2 SMNVEV (reference sequence). The CDR3 bases are TGTGCCAGCAGTTTATCGGGGACAGGGTTGACTGAAGCTTTCTTT. Protein product: CASSLSGTGLTEAFF.

The chain employs TRBV5-5 and TRBJ1-4; 8 positions agree with TRBD1. This CDR3 is 14 amino acids long. Germline CDR1 and CDR2: SGHKS and YYEKEE (reference sequence). V lost 1 base and J lost 8; bases outside the gene matches: 4. CDR3 sequence reads: CASSLSGQGEKLFF. CDR3 coding DNA: TGTGCCAGCAGCTTGTCAGGACAGGGAGAAAAACTGTTTTTT.

This clone appeared a single time. The chain has TRBV6-1 and TRBJ2-5; D may correspond to TRBD1 or TRBD2 (5 bases each). Germline values: CDR1 MNHNS, CDR2 SASEGT. This CDR3 has 15 amino acids. Trimming took 3 bases from V and 5 from J, leaving 16 bases between them. CDR3 loop: CASSDPRLWGETQYF. CDR3 in DNA: TGTGCCAGCAGTGATCCCCGACTCTGGGGGGAGACCCAGTACTTC.

The chain joins TRBV18 to TRBJ1-3, with D possibly matching TRBD1 (5 bases). Germline CDR1 is KGHSH and CDR2 is LQKENI. The CDR3 is made up of 18 amino acids. V dropped 2 bases and J dropped 0 bases, with 17 bases sitting between them. The CDR3 DNA follows: TGTGCCAGCTCACCAAACAGGCTGGCCCCAAGCTCTGGAAACACCATATATTTT. Protein product: CASSPNRLAPSSGNTIYF.